This TCR beta chain stems from a study of a mutant IDH1 vaccine in newly diagnosed glioma. Study in general: Before enrollment, patients got radiotherapy alone, temozolomide alone, or mostly the combination.

The V gene end was trimmed by 2 bases and the J gene end by 9 bases; junction bases not matched to a gene: 6. Germline V CDR1 and CDR2: SGHRS, YFSETQ. This CDR3 region has 14 residues. This table comes from immunoSEQ multiplex PCR, and its TCRdb copy is limited to in-frame clones, with some not included. This table holds almost 95,000 clones, 85% to 90% found once. This clone was observed a few times. The antigen remains undetermined. General observations from the study: Pseudoprogression appeared independent of alterations in top peripheral clonotypes.

The time point is: week 47, end of study. Every single dose of the vaccine, 300 ug of mutant IDH1 20-mer peptide, came with topical imiquimod. The TCR sequence derives from a woman aged 45-60 years with glioma. V gene TRBV5-1 combines with J gene TRBJ2-1, with 9 nucleotides matching TRBD1. The sample was PBMCs, taken from a glioma patient whose treatment included an IDH1 peptide vaccine. The CDR3 spells CASSLRQGESEQFF. In DNA, the CDR3 is TGCGCCAGCAGCTTAAGACAGGGGGAGAGTGAGCAGTTCTTC.